A selection of T cell receptor beta chains follows, all from one sample in a study of blood T cell repertoires in COVID-19. Data came from immunoSEQ multiplex PCR; TCRdb stores just in-frame clones and leaves some out. The sample records about 230,000 clones, less than 85% being singletons. Sequencing was carried out using peripheral blood. The origin of the receptors is a woman aged 70-85 years with active or convalescent COVID-19. Both conserved end residues are part of each CDR3. The D gene is left open where the match is weak. Clone size, where shown, is once, few, many, or a class for clones that have expanded.

d_call j_call clone_size v_call cdr3_nt cdr3_aa
TRBD1 TRBJ1-5 - TRBV4-2 TGTGCCAGCAGCCAAAGGGGGCATGGCCAGCCCCAGCATTTT CASSQRGHGQPQHF
- TRBJ1-2 - TRBV19 TGTGCCAGTAGTACCACACAGGGAGTGGCTGGCTACACCTTC CASSTTQGVAGYTF
- TRBJ1-1 - TRBV5-4 TGTGCCAGCAGCCCAGGACTGATGATGAACACTGAAGCTTTCTTT CASSPGLMMNTEAFF
TRBD1 TRBJ2-5 - TRBV19 TGTGCCAGTAGGGACAGGGGGTACCACCAAGAGACCCAGTACTTC CASRDRGYHQETQYF
- TRBJ1-1 - TRBV19 TGTGCCAGTAGCAAGCTGAACACTGAAGCTTTCTTT CASSKLNTEAFF
TRBD1 TRBJ2-1 once TRBV4-1 TGCGCCAGCAGCCAATCAGGACAGGGGACCTACAATGAGCAGTTCTTC CASSQSGQGTYNEQFF
- TRBJ2-7 - TRBV6-6 TGTGCCAGCAGTTCGTGGGGGGGGGCGAACGAGCAGTACTTC CASSSWGGANEQYF
TRBD1 TRBJ1-2 - TRBV7-2 TGTGCCAGCAGCTTAGGCACAGGGGAGTATGGCTACACCTTC CASSLGTGEYGYTF
- TRBJ2-3 - TRBV19 TGTGCCAGTAGTATAACGGTAGCGGCAGATACGCAGTATTTT CASSITVAADTQYF
TRBD2 TRBJ2-1 - TRBV7-3 TGTGCCAGCAGCTTAACCGGGGGGGCAGCCTACAATGAGCAGTTCTTC CASSLTGGAAYNEQFF
- TRBJ2-2 - TRBV7-8 TGTGCCAGCAGTTCCCCGTCTACTAGTTCGGCAACCGGGGAGCTGTTTTTT CASSSPSTSSATGELFF
- TRBJ2-7 - TRBV7-2 TGTGCCAGCAGCCCCGCGAGACAGACTTTATACGAGCAGTACTTC CASSPARQTLYEQYF
TRBD1 TRBJ2-1 - TRBV6-5 TGTGCCAGCATTCCCGGCGGGACAGGGGGTACAGGGCAGTTCTTC CASIPGGTGGTGQFF
TRBD1 TRBJ2-3 - TRBV30 TGTGCCTGGAGCCTACAGGGGCTCACAGATACGCAGTATTTT CAWSLQGLTDTQYF
TRBD1 TRBJ1-1 - TRBV12-3/TRBV12-4 TGTGCCAGCAGCATGGGGACAGGGGGAAAAGCTTTCTTT CASSMGTGGKAFF
TRBD1 TRBJ2-2 - TRBV9 TGTGCCAGCAGCTCGGGACAGGGAGACACCGGGGAGCTGTTTTTT CASSSGQGDTGELFF
TRBD1 TRBJ1-5 - TRBV28 TGTGCCAGCAGCACCGGGACAGAACATCAGCCCCAGCATTTT CASSTGTEHQPQHF
TRBD1 TRBJ2-7 - TRBV28 TGTGCCAGCAGTCGCCAGGGACAGGGTACCTACGAGCAGTACTTC CASSRQGQGTYEQYF
TRBD2 TRBJ2-5 few TRBV9 TGTGCCAGCAGCCTAGCGGGGGGGCGGCAAGAGACCCAGTACTTC CASSLAGGRQETQYF
- TRBJ1-6 - TRBV9 TGTGCCAGCAGCTCGAATCGGGGGGTAGGATCACCCCTCCACTTT CASSSNRGVGSPLHF
- TRBJ2-2 - TRBV27 TGTGCCAGCAGTTCCTATCGGGCCGGGGAGCTGTTTTTT CASSSYRAGELFF
TRBD2 TRBJ2-3 - TRBV11-2 TGTGCCAGCAGCTTAGAAAGCCTGGCGGGGGGGCTTCCAGATACGCAGTATTTT CASSLESLAGGLPDTQYF
- TRBJ1-6 - TRBV7-8 TGTGCCAGCAGCTTAGTCTCAGGGGCAGGGTTGCATTCACCCCTCCACTTT CASSLVSGAGLHSPLHF
- TRBJ2-7 - TRBV11-3 TGTGCCAGCAGACCTTCAGGAGGGCACGAGCAGTACTTC CASRPSGGHEQYF
- TRBJ1-1 - TRBV28 TGTGCCAGCAGTTTTTGGGGGGGAGCCACTGAAGCTTTCTTT CASSFWGGATEAFF
- TRBJ1-6 - TRBV12-3/TRBV12-4 TGTGCCAGCAGTTTGGGCTATTGGATCCACTTT CASSLGYWIHF
TRBD2 TRBJ2-2 few TRBV5-4 TGTGCCAGCAGCTTCACCTTATCCCGTAGCGGGGGGGCCGGGACCGGGGAGCTGTTTTTT CASSFTLSRSGGAGTGELFF
- TRBJ2-4 - TRBV9 TGTGCCAGCAGCGTAGAGGGTGGACTAGCCAAAAACATTCAGTACTTC CASSVEGGLAKNIQYF
- TRBJ1-2 - TRBV6-5 TGTGCCAGCAGTTACGAGCGGGGAAAGGGCTATGGCTACACCTTC CASSYERGKGYGYTF
- TRBJ1-2 - TRBV29-1 TGCAGCGTTTCCGTCGGGGATGGCTACACCTTC CSVSVGDGYTF
TRBD2 TRBJ2-1 - TRBV11-2 TGTGCCAGCAGCGGACTTCGGGGGGGTTTTTCCTACAATGAGCAGTTCTTC CASSGLRGGFSYNEQFF
TRBD1 TRBJ1-2 - TRBV18 TGTGCCAGCTCACCGGGACAGGGGCGATACAACTATGGCTACACCTTC CASSPGQGRYNYGYTF
- TRBJ1-6 few TRBV15 TGTGCCACCAGCAGAGGACGGAGAAATTCACCCCTCCACTTT CATSRGRRNSPLHF
- TRBJ1-1 - TRBV5-1 TGCGCCAGCAGCCCGGGGGAACTGAACACTGAAGCTTTCTTT CASSPGELNTEAFF
- TRBJ1-2 - TRBV6-5 TGTGCCAGCAGTTACGGCGGCTATGGCTACACCTTC CASSYGGYGYTF
- TRBJ1-3 - TRBV4-3 TGCGCCAGCAGCCAAGCAGGGTTACCTGGAAACACCATATATTTT CASSQAGLPGNTIYF
- TRBJ1-5 few TRBV28 TGTGCCAGCACCACAGGGTACAATCAGCCCCAGCATTTT CASTTGYNQPQHF
TRBD1 TRBJ1-1 few TRBV5-1 TGCGCCAGCAGCCTCCGGACAGGGGGCACTGAAGCTTTCTTT CASSLRTGGTEAFF
- TRBJ1-2 - TRBV20-1 TGCAGTGTCGGACAGCTGTATGGCTACACCTTC CSVGQLYGYTF
TRBD2 TRBJ2-7 - TRBV19 TGTGCCAGTAGTAGGGGACTAGCGGGAGCCTACGAGCAGTACTTC CASSRGLAGAYEQYF
TRBD2 TRBJ2-6 - TRBV5-4 TGTGCCAGCAGCCAGGGACTAGCGGCCTCTGGGGCCAACGTCCTGACTTTC CASSQGLAASGANVLTF
TRBD2 TRBJ2-5 once TRBV3-1/TRBV3-2 TGTGCCAGCACCCTGAGTAGCGGGATAGAGACCCAGTACTTC CASTLSSGIETQYF
TRBD1 TRBJ2-1 - TRBV6-2/TRBV6-3 TGTGCCAGCAGTTACTCGAGGTCCCGGACAGGGGGCTCCTACAATGAGCAGTTCTTC CASSYSRSRTGGSYNEQFF
- TRBJ1-1 - TRBV29-1 TGCAGCGTTCTATTTAGGGGAGGATCGAACACTGAAGCTTTCTTT CSVLFRGGSNTEAFF
- TRBJ1-6 - TRBV6-2/TRBV6-3 TGTGCCAGCAGCCCTCGGGGGTCACCCCTCCACTTT CASSPRGSPLHF
- TRBJ2-2 - TRBV4-2 TGTGCCAGCAGCCAAGAGGGGCGGGGCACCGGGGAGCTGTTTTTT CASSQEGRGTGELFF
- TRBJ1-2 few TRBV2 TGTGCCAGCAGCGAAGAACGGGGTTATAACTATGGCTACACCTTC CASSEERGYNYGYTF
- TRBJ2-3 - TRBV19 TGTGCCAGTAGTACCCCAGGAGGCCTTGCTAGCACAGATACGCAGTATTTT CASSTPGGLASTDTQYF
TRBD1 TRBJ2-7 - TRBV28 TGTGCCAGCAGTCAGACAGGGACCTACGAGCAGTACTTC CASSQTGTYEQYF
TRBD2 TRBJ2-7 - TRBV6-2/TRBV6-3 TGTGCCAGCAGCGACCTAGCGGGGGCTTACGAGCAGTACTTC CASSDLAGAYEQYF
TRBD1 TRBJ2-3 - TRBV5-6 TGTGCCAGCAGCGATGAGGGGGGACAGGGAGCAGATACGCAGTATTTT CASSDEGGQGADTQYF
- TRBJ1-4 - TRBV7-9 TGTGCCAGCAGCTTAGCCGTGTATGAAAAACTGTTTTTT CASSLAVYEKLFF
- TRBJ1-2 - TRBV7-2 TGTGCCAGCAGCCCCAGACAAGGTGGAAACTATGGCTACACCTTC CASSPRQGGNYGYTF
TRBD1 TRBJ2-5 - TRBV5-1 TGCGCCAGCAGCCAAGGACAGGGCTGGGAGACCCAGTACTTC CASSQGQGWETQYF
- TRBJ1-1 - TRBV5-1 TGCGCCAGCTCTCAAACAGCAATGAACACTGAAGCTTTCTTT CASSQTAMNTEAFF
TRBD1 TRBJ1-2 few TRBV5-6 TGTGCCAGCAGCCCAGGACAGGGGTTCAGGGGCTACACCTTC CASSPGQGFRGYTF
- TRBJ1-1 - TRBV7-9 TGTGCCAGCAGCTTAGGTGCGGGCATGAACACTGAAGCTTTCTTT CASSLGAGMNTEAFF
- TRBJ2-1 - TRBV7-3 TGTGCCAGCAGCTCCAGTCGCCGCGGTAATGAGCAGTTCTTC CASSSSRRGNEQFF